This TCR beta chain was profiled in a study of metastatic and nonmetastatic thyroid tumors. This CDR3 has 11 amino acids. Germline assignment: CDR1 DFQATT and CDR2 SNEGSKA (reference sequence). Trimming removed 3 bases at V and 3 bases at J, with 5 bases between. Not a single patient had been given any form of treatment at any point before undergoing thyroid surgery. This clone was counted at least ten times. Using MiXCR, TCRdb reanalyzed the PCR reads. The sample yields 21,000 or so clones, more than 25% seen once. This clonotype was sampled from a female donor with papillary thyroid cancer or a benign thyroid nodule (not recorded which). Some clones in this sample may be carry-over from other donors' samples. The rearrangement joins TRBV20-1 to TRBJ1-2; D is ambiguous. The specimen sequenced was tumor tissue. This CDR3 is CSASQDYGYTF. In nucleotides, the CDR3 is TGCAGTGCTAGTCAGGACTATGGCTACACCTTC.